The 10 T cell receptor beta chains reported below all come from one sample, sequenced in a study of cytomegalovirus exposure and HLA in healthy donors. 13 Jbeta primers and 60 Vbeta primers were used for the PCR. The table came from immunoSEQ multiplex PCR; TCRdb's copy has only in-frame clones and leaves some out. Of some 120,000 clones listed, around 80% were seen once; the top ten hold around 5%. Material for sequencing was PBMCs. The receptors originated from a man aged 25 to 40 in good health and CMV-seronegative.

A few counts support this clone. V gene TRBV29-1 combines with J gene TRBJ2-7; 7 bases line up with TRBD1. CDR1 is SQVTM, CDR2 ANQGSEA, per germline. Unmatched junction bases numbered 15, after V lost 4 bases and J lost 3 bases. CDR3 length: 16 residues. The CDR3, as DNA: TGCAGCGTTGCTAAACCCTCAGGGGGTGTAGGCTACGAGCAGTACTTC. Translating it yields CSVAKPSGGVGYEQYF.

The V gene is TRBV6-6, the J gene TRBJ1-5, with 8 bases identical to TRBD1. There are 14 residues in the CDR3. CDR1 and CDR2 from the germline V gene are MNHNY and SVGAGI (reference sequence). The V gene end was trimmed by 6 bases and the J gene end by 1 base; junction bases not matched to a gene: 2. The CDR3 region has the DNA TGTGCCAGCAGCTGGGACAGGAGCAATCAGCCCCAGCATTTT. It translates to CASSWDRSNQPQHF.

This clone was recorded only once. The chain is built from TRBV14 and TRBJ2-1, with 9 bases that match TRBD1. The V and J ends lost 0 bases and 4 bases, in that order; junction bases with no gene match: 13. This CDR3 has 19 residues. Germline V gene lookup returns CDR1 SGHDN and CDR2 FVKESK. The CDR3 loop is CASSQEGIGGTGFYNEQFF. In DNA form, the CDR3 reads TGTGCCAGCAGCCAAGAGGGTATTGGGGGGACAGGGTTTTACAATGAGCAGTTCTTC. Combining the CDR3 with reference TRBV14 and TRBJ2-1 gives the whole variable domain EAGVTQFPSHSVIEKGQTVTLRCDPISGHDNLYWYRRVMGKEIKFLLHFVKESKQDESGMPNNRFLAERTGGTYSTLKVQPAELEDSGVYFCASSQEGIGGTGFYNEQFFGPGTRLTVL.

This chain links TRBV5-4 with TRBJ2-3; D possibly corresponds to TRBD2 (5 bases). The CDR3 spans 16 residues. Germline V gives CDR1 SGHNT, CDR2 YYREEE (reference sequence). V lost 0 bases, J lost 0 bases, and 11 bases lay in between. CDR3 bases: TGTGCCAGCAGCTTGGTAGCGCGGGCGAGCACAGATACGCAGTATTTT. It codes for CASSLVARASTDTQYF.

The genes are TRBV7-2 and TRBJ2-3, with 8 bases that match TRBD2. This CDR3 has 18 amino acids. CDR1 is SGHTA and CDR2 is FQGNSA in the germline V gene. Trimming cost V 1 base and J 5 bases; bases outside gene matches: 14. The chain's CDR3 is CASSLVSDGRAIGDTQYF. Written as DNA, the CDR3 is TGTGCCAGCAGCTTAGTTTCCGACGGGAGGGCCATCGGAGATACGCAGTATTTT.

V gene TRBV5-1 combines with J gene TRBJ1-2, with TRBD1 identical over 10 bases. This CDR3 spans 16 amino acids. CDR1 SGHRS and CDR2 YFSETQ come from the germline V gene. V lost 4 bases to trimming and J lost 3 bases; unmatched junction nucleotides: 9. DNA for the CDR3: TGCGCCAGCAGCGAAAATAACGGACAGGGGGACTATGGCTACACCTTC. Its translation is CASSENNGQGDYGYTF.

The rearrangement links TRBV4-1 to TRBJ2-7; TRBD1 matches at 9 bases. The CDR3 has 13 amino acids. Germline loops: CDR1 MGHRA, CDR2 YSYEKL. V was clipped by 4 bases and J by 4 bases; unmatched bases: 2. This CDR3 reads CASSRGQGYEQYF. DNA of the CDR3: TGCGCCAGCAGCCGGGGACAGGGATACGAGCAGTACTTC.

The chain's CDR3 is CASSLVAGGSSYEQYF. CDR3 coding DNA: TGTGCCAGCAGCTTAGTGGCGGGGGGAAGCTCCTACGAGCAGTACTTC. The chain has TRBV11-2 and TRBJ2-7; 8 bases agree with TRBD2. CDR3 length: 16 residues. Unmatched junction bases numbered 5, after V lost 1 base and J lost 0 bases. Germline-derived CDR1 and CDR2 are SGHAT and FQNNGV.

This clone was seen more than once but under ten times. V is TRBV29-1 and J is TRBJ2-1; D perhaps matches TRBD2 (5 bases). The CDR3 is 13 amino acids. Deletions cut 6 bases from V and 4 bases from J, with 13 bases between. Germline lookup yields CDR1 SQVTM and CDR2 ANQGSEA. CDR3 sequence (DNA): TGCAGCGTGACCTCTGAGCGGTACAATGAGCAGTTCTTC. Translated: CSVTSERYNEQFF.

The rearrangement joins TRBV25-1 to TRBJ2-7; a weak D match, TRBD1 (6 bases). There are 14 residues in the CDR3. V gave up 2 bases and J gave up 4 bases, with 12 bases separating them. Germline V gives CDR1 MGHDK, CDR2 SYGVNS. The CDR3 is CASSEPDRFYEQYF. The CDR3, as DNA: TGTGCCAGCAGTGAACCCGACAGGTTTTACGAGCAGTACTTC.